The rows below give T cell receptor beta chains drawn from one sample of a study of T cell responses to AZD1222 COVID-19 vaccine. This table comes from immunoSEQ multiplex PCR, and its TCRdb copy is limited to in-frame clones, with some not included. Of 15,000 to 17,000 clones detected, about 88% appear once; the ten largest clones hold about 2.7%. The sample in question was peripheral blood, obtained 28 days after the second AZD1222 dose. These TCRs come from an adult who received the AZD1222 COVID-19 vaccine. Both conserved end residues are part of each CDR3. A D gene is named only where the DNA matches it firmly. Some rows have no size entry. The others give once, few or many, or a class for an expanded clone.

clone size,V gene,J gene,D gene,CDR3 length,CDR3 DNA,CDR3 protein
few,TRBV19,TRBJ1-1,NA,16,TGTGCCAGTAAGAGCGGGGCAGAGACCCTGAACACTGAAGCTTTCTTT,CASKSGAETLNTEAFF
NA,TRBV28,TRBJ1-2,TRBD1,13,TGTGCCAGCAGTTTGGGACAGAACTATGGCTACACCTTC,CASSLGQNYGYTF
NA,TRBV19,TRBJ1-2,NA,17,TGTGCCAGTAGTATAGATACAAAGAGCCCGCACTTCAAGGGCTACACCTTC,CASSIDTKSPHFKGYTF
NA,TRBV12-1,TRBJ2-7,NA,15,TGTGCCAGCAGCTTCCGGGACAGGGTAAGCAACGAGCAGTACTTC,CASSFRDRVSNEQYF
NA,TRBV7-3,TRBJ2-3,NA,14,TGTGCCAGCACCCTATCTGGGGGCACAGATACGCAGTATTTT,CASTLSGGTDTQYF
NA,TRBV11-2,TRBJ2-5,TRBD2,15,TGTGCCAGCAGCTTAGGACTAGCGGGAGAAGAGACCCAGTACTTC,CASSLGLAGEETQYF
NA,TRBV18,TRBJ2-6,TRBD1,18,TGTGCCAGCTCACCCTCGACAGGGGGCCGGTCTGGGGCCAACGTCCTGACTTTC,CASSPSTGGRSGANVLTF
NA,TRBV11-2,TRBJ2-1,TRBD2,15,TGTGCCAGCAGCCCACTAGCGGATTCCTACAATGAGCAGTTCTTC,CASSPLADSYNEQFF
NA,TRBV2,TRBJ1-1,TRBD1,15,TGTGCCAGCAGTGAAGCGGACAGGGGCAACACTGAAGCTTTCTTT,CASSEADRGNTEAFF
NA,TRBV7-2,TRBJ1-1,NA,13,TGTGCCAGCAGCTTAGCGGGGGAACAGCGAGCTTTCTTT,CASSLAGEQRAFF
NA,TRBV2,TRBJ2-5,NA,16,TGTGCCAGCAGAGCCCCGGGTGCGGGCCGGCAAGAGACCCAGTACTTC,CASRAPGAGRQETQYF
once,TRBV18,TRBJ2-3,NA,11,TGTGCCAGCTCAGACACAGATACGCAGTATTTT,CASSDTDTQYF
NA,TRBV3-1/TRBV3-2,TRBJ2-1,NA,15,TGTGCCAGCAGCCAAGGCGGGGCCCCCTACAATGAGCAGTTCTTC,CASSQGGAPYNEQFF
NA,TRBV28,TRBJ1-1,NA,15,TGTGCCAGTTGTCCCCTAGGACAGCAAAACACTGAAGCTTTCTTT,CASCPLGQQNTEAFF
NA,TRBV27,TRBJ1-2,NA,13,TGTGCCAGCAGCACATCAATCGGGGCGGATCACACCTTC,CASSTSIGADHTF
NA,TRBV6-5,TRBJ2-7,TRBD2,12,TGTGCCAGTACTATGCGGGAGGGCGAGCAGTACTTC,CASTMREGEQYF
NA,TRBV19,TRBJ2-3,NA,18,TGTGCCAGTAGTATCTCCACGACAGGAGACCCTAGCACAGATACGCAGTATTTT,CASSISTTGDPSTDTQYF
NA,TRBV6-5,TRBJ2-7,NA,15,TGTGCCAGCTTTAACGGGGGGACAAATCCCTACGAGCAGTACTTC,CASFNGGTNPYEQYF
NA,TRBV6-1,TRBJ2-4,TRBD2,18,TGTGCCAGCAGTGAAGAACCTAGCGGGAGCCTAGCCAAAAACATTCAGTACTTC,CASSEEPSGSLAKNIQYF
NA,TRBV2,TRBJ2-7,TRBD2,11,TGTGCCAGGTGGACTAGCGGGAGGGGGTACTTC,CARWTSGRGYF
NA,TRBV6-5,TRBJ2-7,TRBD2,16,TGTGCCAGCAGTTACGTTGGACTAGCGGGGGCCTACGAGCAGTACTTC,CASSYVGLAGAYEQYF
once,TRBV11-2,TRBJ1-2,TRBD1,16,TGTGCCAGCAGCTTTCTGCGGGGACAGGGTAACTATGGCTACACCTTC,CASSFLRGQGNYGYTF
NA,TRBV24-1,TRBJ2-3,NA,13,TGTGCCACCAGTTGGAAAAGCACAGATACGCAGTATTTT,CATSWKSTDTQYF
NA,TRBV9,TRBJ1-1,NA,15,TGTGCCAGCAGCGCCCTTGACGGGGGGAACACTGAAGCTTTCTTT,CASSALDGGNTEAFF
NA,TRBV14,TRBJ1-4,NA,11,TGTGCCAGCAGCCTAGGCTTAAAACTGTTTTTT,CASSLGLKLFF
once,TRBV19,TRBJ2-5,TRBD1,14,TGTGCCAGTAGTCTCGGACAGGCTCGAGAGACCCAGTACTTC,CASSLGQARETQYF
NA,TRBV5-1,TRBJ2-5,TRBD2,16,TGCGCCAGCAGCCACCCTGGTCGGGGGGGCCTTGAGACCCAGTACTTC,CASSHPGRGGLETQYF
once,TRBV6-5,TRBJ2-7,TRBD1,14,TGTGCCAGCACCGGACAGGGGGTGAAGGACGAGCAGTACTTC,CASTGQGVKDEQYF
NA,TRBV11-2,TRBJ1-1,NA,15,TGTGCCAGCAGCTTAGAACGCAGGGGCGGCACTGAAGCTTTCTTT,CASSLERRGGTEAFF
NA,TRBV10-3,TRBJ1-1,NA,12,TGTGCCATTAAGGGGGAGAACACTGAAGCTTTCTTT,CAIKGENTEAFF
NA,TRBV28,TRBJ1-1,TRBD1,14,TGTGCCAGCAGGCTCACAGGGGGCGGCACTGAAGCTTTCTTT,CASRLTGGGTEAFF
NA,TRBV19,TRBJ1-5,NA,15,TGTGCCAGTAGTATAGGGGACATACCCTATCAGCCCCAGCATTTT,CASSIGDIPYQPQHF
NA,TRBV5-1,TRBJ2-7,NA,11,TGCGCCAGCAGCGGTGACAGGGAGCAGTACTTC,CASSGDREQYF
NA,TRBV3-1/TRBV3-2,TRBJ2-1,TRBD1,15,TGTGCCAGCAGCCGCGACAGGGAGTCCTACAATGAGCAGTTCTTC,CASSRDRESYNEQFF
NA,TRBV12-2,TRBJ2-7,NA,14,TGTGCAAGTCGCTTAAATAGTTACTCCTACGAGCAGTACTTC,CASRLNSYSYEQYF
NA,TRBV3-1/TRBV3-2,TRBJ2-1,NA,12,TGTGCCAGCGGACTTACAGGGCGCGAGCAGTTCTTC,CASGLTGREQFF
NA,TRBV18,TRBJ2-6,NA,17,TGTGCCAGCTCCCTCCAGGGAGTTAACTCTGGGGCCAACGTCCTGACTTTC,CASSLQGVNSGANVLTF
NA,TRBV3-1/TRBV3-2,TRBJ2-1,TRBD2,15,TGTGCCAGCAGCTGGAGCGGGGAAAAACGGAATGAGCAGTTCTTC,CASSWSGEKRNEQFF
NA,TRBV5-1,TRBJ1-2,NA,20,TGCGCCAGCAGCTCCCCGGCGGGGACTTATAGTACCCAATCCTACTATGGCTACACCTTC,CASSSPAGTYSTQSYYGYTF
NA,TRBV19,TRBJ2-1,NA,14,TGTGCCAGTAGTATTCAGAGCTCCTACAATGAGCAGTTCTTC,CASSIQSSYNEQFF
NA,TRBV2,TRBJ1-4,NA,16,TGTGCCAGCAGTGAAGAGCGGGCGTCAACTAATGAAAAACTGTTTTTT,CASSEERASTNEKLFF
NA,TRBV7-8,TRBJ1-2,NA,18,TGTGCCAGCAGCCCGGCGGGCACAGCGCGGACAAAAATCTATGGCTACACCTTC,CASSPAGTARTKIYGYTF
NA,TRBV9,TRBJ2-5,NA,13,TGTGCCAGCAGCGTAGGCCAGTCGGAGACCCAGTACTTC,CASSVGQSETQYF
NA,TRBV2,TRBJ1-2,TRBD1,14,TGTGCCAGCTGGACAGGACGCACTAACTATGGCTACACCTTC,CASWTGRTNYGYTF
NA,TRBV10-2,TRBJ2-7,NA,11,TGCGCCAGCAGTGTTTCGAACGAGCAGTACTTC,CASSVSNEQYF
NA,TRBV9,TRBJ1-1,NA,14,TGTGCCAGCAGCGCGATCGGGGTAAACACTGAAGCTTTCTTT,CASSAIGVNTEAFF